This paragraph reports one TCR beta chain. What it binds is unknown. This entry is derived from a study of PD-1 blockade in classical Hodgkin lymphoma. Study-wide points: Some patients began nivolumab under 1 year after ASCT. These patients were excluded from later analyses.

The V gene's germline CDR1 is SGHNT and CDR2 YYREEE (reference sequence). This CDR3 region has 17 residues. V dropped 0 bases and J dropped 4 bases, with 19 bases sitting between them. Only in-frame clones appear in the TCRdb table, and some are missing; sequencing was by immunoSEQ multiplex PCR. Among 25,000 to 35,000 clones listed, roughly 70% were seen once. After autologous stem cell transplantation all patients relapsed, and prior brentuximab vedotin exposure differed between cohorts. The chain links TRBV5-4 to TRBJ1-1; D possibly corresponds to TRBD1 (5 bases). This material consisted of peripheral blood mononuclear cells (PBMCs), taken before the second cycle of nivolumab. The TCR comes from a human donor with classical Hodgkin lymphoma. The CDR3 here is CASSLAKTGTGGTEAFF. CDR3 nucleotides: TGTGCCAGCAGCTTGGCGAAGACCGGGACGGGCGGCACTGAAGCTTTCTTT.